This TCR beta chain emerged from a study of persistence of HIV-infected CD4 T cells. This CDR3 comprises 16 residues. Worth noting for this clone: Its matching antigen is unknown.

Cells were stimulated nonspecifically with anti-CD3/anti-CD28 magnetic beads. Responding CD4+ T cells were sorted by upregulation of both CD40 ligand and CD69. The libraries were made with immunoSEQ version 4 in survey mode. The table came from immunoSEQ multiplex PCR; TCRdb's copy has only in-frame clones and leaves some out. The sample has 45,000 or so clones; approximately 90% are singletons. The sample consisted of CD4+ T cells sorted from PBMCs after approximately 19-hour stimulation, taken from a patient who received antiretroviral therapy. The chain carries TRBV21-1 and TRBJ1-5; TRBD1, the table's D call, lacks a check against the DNA. TRBV21-1 is tagged as a pseudogene. This TCR was sampled from an adult woman with HIV who was CMV-seropositive. CDR3 in DNA: TGTGCCAGCAGCCGAAGGGGACACAGCCAGTATCAGCCCCAGCATTTT. The encoded protein is CASSRRGHSQYQPQHF.